This T cell receptor (beta chain) was identified in a study of T-cell memory formation after mild COVID-19. Looking at the study overall: Most TCR clusters belonged to a single donor. General study results and limits: The second-wave clones peaking on day 37 were not confirmed as SARS-CoV-2-specific. Cross-reactive memory seemingly joined, as some responding clones were found in pre-infection memory.

This clonotype was picked up many times. Its antigen is as yet unknown. V was pared by 3 bases and J by 2 bases, with 13 bases of the junction left unmatched. The CDR3 is 18 residues long. Germline V gene data show CDR1 as LGHNA and CDR2 as YNFKEQ. Using its own MiXCR run on the 5' RACE reads, TCRdb lists one record per CDR3 protein. The sample includes about 600,000 distinct CDR3 sequences, roughly a fifth of them seen just once. Specimen: PBMCs or a T cell subset sorted from them (not recorded which). The chain recombines TRBV4-2 with TRBJ2-5, with 9 bases matching TRBD2. The source of this sequence is an adult woman who had mild COVID-19 (a few samples of this study predate the infection). Cell type and time point are not known. As DNA, the CDR3 is TGTGCCAGCAGCCAGCCGTTATCGCGCGGGGGGGATCAAGAGACCCAGTACTTC. Its translation is CASSQPLSRGGDQETQYF.